This T cell receptor beta chain was found in a study of blood T cell repertoires in COVID-19. Study as a whole: Acute and convalescent COVID-19 samples came from the United States, Italy and Spain. PBMCs, B-cell-depleted T cells, or T cells were the source of the cDNA or gDNA that made up the material.

As handled by the study authors: It was from reference gene primer amplification that nucleated cell counts were estimated. TCRdb's copy holds only in-frame clones and misses some; the assay was immunoSEQ multiplex PCR. V, J and clone size are those of that table, while D and trimming were read from the DNA. Among approximately 330,000 clones, 80% to 90% were seen once, and the ten largest hold more than 7.5%. Recruited during active infection, patients (from Seattle) were subsequently followed longitudinally. The CDR3 has 16 residues. Germline lookup yields CDR1 MNHEY and CDR2 SMNVEV (reference sequence). Trimming removed 4 bases from V and 4 bases from J; junction bases left unmatched: 9.

The material sequenced was peripheral blood. The clonotype comes from a man younger than 40 with COVID-19, enrolled during active disease. This chain links TRBV27 with TRBJ2-2; 7 positions match TRBD1. As DNA, the CDR3 is TGTGCCAGCAGTTCACAGCGACAGGGTGGCACCGGGGAGCTGTTTTTT. This translates into CASSSQRQGGTGELFF.